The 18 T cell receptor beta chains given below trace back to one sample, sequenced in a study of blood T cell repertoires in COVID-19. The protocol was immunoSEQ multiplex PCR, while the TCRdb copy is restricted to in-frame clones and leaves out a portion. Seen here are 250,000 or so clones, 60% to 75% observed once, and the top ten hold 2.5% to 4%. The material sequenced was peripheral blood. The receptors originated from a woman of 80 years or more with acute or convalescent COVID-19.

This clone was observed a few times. In DNA, the CDR3 is TGCGCCAGCAGCCCAGATGAGGCCCGGGGTTCTTACACTGAAGCTTTCTTT. It is translated as CASSPDEARGSYTEAFF. V and J are TRBV4-1 and TRBJ1-1; D is uncertain. CDR3 length: 17 residues. V lost 4 bases and J 3 bases, leaving 21 bases between the germline ends. CDR1 is MGHRA and CDR2 is YSYEKL in the germline V gene.

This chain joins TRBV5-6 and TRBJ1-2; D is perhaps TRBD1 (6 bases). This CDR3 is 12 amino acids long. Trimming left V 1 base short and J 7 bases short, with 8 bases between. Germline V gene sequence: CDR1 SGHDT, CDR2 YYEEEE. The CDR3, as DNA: TGTGCCAGCAGCTTGCGGACAGTTGGCTACACCTTC. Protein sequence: CASSLRTVGYTF. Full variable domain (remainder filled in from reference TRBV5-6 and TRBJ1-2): DAGVTQSPTHLIKTRGQQVTLRCSPKSGHDTVSWYQQALGQGPQFIFQYYEEEERQRGNFPDRFSGHQFPNYSSELNVNALLLGDSALYLCASSLRTVGYTFGSGTRLTVV.

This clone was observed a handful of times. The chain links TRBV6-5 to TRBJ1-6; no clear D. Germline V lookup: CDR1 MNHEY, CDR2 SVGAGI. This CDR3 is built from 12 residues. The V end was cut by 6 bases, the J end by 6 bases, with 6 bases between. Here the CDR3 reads CASSGVNSPLHF. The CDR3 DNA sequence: TGTGCCAGCAGCGGAGTTAATTCACCCCTCCACTTT.

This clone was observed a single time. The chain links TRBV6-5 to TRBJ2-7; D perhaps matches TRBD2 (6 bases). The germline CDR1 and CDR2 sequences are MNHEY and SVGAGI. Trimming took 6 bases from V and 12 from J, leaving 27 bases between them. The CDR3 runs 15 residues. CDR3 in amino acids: CASSTTRRAPFSTYF. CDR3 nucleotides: TGTGCCAGCAGCACCACAAGGAGGGCCCCTTTTTCGACGTACTTC.

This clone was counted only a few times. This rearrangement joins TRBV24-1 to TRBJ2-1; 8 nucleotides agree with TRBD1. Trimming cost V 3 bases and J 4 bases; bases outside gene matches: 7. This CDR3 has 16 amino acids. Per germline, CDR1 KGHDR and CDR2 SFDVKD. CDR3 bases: TGTGCCACCAGTGATGCCGGGACAGGAATATACAATGAGCAGTTCTTC. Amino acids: CATSDAGTGIYNEQFF.

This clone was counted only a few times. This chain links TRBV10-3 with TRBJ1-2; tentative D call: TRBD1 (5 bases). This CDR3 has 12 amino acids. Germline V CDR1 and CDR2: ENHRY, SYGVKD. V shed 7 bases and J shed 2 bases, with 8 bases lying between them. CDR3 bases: TGTGCCATCACCTCAGGGAACTATGGCTACACCTTC. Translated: CAITSGNYGYTF.

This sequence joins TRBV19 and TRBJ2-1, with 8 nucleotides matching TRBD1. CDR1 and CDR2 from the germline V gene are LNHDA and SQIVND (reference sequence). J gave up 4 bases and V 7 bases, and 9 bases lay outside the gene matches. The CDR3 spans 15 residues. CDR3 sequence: CASTPRTGGYNEQFF. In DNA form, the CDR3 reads TGTGCCAGTACCCCCCGCACAGGGGGGTACAATGAGCAGTTCTTC.

The CDR3 loop reads CASSRDYTGEQFF. CDR3 DNA: TGTGCCAGCAGCCGCGACTACACGGGTGAGCAGTTCTTC. The rearrangement links TRBV4-2 to TRBJ2-1; tentatively, D is TRBD2 (5 bases). This CDR3 spans 13 amino acids. V was pared by 4 bases and J by 9 bases, with 13 bases between. CDR1 LGHNA and CDR2 YNFKEQ come from the germline V gene.

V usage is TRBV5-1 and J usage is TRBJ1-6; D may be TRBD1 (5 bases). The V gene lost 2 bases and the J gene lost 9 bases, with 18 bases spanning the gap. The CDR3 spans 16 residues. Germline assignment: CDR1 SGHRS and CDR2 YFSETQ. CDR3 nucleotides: TGCGCCAGCAGCTTAGAACACCCGGGGGTGGTTTCACCCCTCCACTTT. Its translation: CASSLEHPGVVSPLHF.

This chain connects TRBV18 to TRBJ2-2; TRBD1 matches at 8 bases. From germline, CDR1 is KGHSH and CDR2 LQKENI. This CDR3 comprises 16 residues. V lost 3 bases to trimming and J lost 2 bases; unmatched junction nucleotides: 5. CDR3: CASSPQGATNTGELFF. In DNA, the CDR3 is TGTGCCAGCTCACCCCAGGGGGCGACTAACACCGGGGAGCTGTTTTTT.

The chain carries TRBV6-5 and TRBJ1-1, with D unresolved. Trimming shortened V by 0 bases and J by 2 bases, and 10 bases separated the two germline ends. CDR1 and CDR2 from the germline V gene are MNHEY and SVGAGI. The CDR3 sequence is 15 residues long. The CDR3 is CASSYSYTSNTEAFF. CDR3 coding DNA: TGTGCCAGCAGTTACTCTTACACATCTAACACTGAAGCTTTCTTT.

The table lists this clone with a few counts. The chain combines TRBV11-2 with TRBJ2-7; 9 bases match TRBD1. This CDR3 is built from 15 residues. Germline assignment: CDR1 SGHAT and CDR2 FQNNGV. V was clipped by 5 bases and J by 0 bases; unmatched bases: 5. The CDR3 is CASSLGTGPSYEQYF. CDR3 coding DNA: TGTGCCAGCAGCCTTGGGACAGGGCCCTCCTACGAGCAGTACTTC.

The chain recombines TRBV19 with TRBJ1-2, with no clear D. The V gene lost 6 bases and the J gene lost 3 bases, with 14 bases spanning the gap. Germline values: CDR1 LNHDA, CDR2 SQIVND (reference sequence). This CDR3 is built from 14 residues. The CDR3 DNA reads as TGTGCCAGTAGACCCTCCGGGGAGTACTATGGCTACACCTTC. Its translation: CASRPSGEYYGYTF.

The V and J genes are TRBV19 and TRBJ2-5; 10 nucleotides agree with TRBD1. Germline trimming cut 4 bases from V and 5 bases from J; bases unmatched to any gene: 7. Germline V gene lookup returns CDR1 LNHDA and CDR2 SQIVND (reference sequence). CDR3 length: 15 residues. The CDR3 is CASSTGQGVRETQYF. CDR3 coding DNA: TGTGCCAGTAGTACCGGACAGGGGGTACGGGAGACCCAGTACTTC.

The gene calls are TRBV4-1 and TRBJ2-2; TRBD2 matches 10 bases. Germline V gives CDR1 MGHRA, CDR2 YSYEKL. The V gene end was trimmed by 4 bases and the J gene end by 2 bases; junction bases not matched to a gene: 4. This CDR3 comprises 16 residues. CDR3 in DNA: TGCGCCAGCAGCCTAACTAGCGGGGCCAACACCGGGGAGCTGTTTTTT. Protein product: CASSLTSGANTGELFF.

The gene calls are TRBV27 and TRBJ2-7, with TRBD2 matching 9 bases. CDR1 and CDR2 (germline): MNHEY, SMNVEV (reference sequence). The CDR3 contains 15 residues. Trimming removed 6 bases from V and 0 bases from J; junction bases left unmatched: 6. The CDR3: CASRLTSGRSYEQYF. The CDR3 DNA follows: TGTGCCAGCAGACTTACTAGCGGGCGCTCCTACGAGCAGTACTTC.

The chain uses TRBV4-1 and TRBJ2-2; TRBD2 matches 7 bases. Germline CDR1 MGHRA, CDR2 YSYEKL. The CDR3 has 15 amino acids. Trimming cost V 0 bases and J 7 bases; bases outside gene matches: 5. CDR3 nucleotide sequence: TGCGCCAGCAGCCAAGATCGGACTAGGATCGGGGAGCTGTTTTTT. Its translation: CASSQDRTRIGELFF.

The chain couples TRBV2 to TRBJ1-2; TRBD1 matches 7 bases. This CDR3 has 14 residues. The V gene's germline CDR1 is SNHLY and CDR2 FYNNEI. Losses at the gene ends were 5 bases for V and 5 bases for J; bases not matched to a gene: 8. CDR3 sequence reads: CASSRQGFTYGYTF. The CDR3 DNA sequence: TGTGCCAGCAGTAGACAGGGATTTACATATGGCTACACCTTC.